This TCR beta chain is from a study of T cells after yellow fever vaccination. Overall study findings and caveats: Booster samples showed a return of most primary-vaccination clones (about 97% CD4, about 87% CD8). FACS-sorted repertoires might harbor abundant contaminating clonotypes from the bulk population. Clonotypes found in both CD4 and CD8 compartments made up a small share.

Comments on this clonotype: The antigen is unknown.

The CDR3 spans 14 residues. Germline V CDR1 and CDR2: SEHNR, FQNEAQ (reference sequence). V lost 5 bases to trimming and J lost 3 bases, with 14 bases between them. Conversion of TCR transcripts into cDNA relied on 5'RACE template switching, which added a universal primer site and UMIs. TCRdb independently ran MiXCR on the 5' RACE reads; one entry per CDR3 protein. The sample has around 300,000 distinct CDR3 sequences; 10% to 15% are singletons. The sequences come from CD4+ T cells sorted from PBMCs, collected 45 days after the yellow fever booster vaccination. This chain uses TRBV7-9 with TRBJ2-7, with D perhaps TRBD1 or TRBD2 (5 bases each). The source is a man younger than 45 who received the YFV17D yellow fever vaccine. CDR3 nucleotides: TGTGCCAGCAGCCCCTTGGGACCTAACTACGAGCAGTACTTC. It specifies CASSPLGPNYEQYF.